These T cell receptor beta chains were read from a single sample in a study of beta chain features in type 1 diabetes. Sequenced by immunoSEQ multiplex PCR; TCRdb stores in-frame clones only, minus some. Altogether 300,000 or so clones are present, 8% being singletons, with the ten largest covering 0.44%. The sample was central memory CD4+ T cells from blood. These receptors all come from a woman aged 18 to 35 in good health. The CDR3 runs from the conserved cysteine through the conserved F or W. The order of the fields is clone size, D gene, V gene, CDR3 length, J gene, CDR3 DNA, CDR3 protein. A D gene is named only where the DNA matches it firmly. Size is omitted from some rows. Given values are once, few, many or a class for expanded clones.

clone size: NA; D gene: TRBD1; V gene: TRBV6-1; CDR3 length: 15; J gene: TRBJ1-2; CDR3 DNA: TGTGCCAGCAGTGAACCCGGACAGGGACTCTTTGGCTACACCTTC; CDR3 protein: CASSEPGQGLFGYTF
clone size: few; D gene: NA; V gene: TRBV7-3; CDR3 length: 14; J gene: TRBJ2-1; CDR3 DNA: TGTGCCAGCAGCCTTAGCGGTGGGAACAATGAGCAGTTCTTC; CDR3 protein: CASSLSGGNNEQFF
clone size: NA; D gene: NA; V gene: TRBV11-1; CDR3 length: 15; J gene: TRBJ1-4; CDR3 DNA: TGTGCCAGCAGCTTACAAGGCAGCGTGTATGAAAAACTGTTTTTT; CDR3 protein: CASSLQGSVYEKLFF
clone size: NA; D gene: NA; V gene: TRBV6-1; CDR3 length: 14; J gene: TRBJ2-3; CDR3 DNA: TGTGCCAGCTTAATGGCTCTACGCACAGATACGCAGTATTTT; CDR3 protein: CASLMALRTDTQYF
clone size: NA; D gene: NA; V gene: TRBV4-2; CDR3 length: 16; J gene: TRBJ2-3; CDR3 DNA: TGTGCCAGCAGCCAAGATAGGGCTAGCGGCACAGATACGCAGTATTTT; CDR3 protein: CASSQDRASGTDTQYF
clone size: NA; D gene: NA; V gene: TRBV5-1; CDR3 length: 15; J gene: TRBJ2-3; CDR3 DNA: TGCGCCAGCAGCTTGGAGGGTAGAGGCACAGATACGCAGTATTTT; CDR3 protein: CASSLEGRGTDTQYF
clone size: NA; D gene: TRBD2; V gene: TRBV7-2; CDR3 length: 16; J gene: TRBJ2-5; CDR3 DNA: TGTGCCAGCAGCTTAGCTAGTAGCGGGGGTCAAGAGACCCAGTACTTC; CDR3 protein: CASSLASSGGQETQYF
clone size: few; D gene: NA; V gene: TRBV7-9; CDR3 length: 12; J gene: TRBJ2-7; CDR3 DNA: TGTGCCAGCAGCACCGGACTCTACGAGCAGTACTTC; CDR3 protein: CASSTGLYEQYF
clone size: NA; D gene: TRBD2; V gene: TRBV11-2; CDR3 length: 13; J gene: TRBJ2-7; CDR3 DNA: TGTGCCAGCAGCCCAAGACTAGCTCCCGAGCAGTACTTC; CDR3 protein: CASSPRLAPEQYF
clone size: many; D gene: NA; V gene: TRBV7-9; CDR3 length: 18; J gene: TRBJ2-7; CDR3 DNA: TGTGCCAGCAGCTTAAAGATGAGCGCGGCGGGTTCTTCTACCGAGCAGTACTTC; CDR3 protein: CASSLKMSAAGSSTEQYF
clone size: NA; D gene: TRBD2; V gene: TRBV4-3; CDR3 length: 21; J gene: TRBJ2-5; CDR3 DNA: TGCGCCAGCAGCCAAGATTGGTTAGCCCCAGGACTAGCGGGAGGCCAAGAGACCCAGTACTTC; CDR3 protein: CASSQDWLAPGLAGGQETQYF
clone size: few; D gene: NA; V gene: TRBV11-2; CDR3 length: 14; J gene: TRBJ2-3; CDR3 DNA: TGTGCCAGCACTTACGGGTATAGCACAGATACGCAGTATTTT; CDR3 protein: CASTYGYSTDTQYF